This T cell receptor (beta chain) derives from a study of response to subunit inactivated influenza vaccine. In this sample, this clonotype turned up a few times. As yet, its antigen is unknown. Notes on the study in general: The authors proposed limited new T cell recruitment per seasonal influenza vaccination.

This CDR3 region has 14 residues. Germline V gene data show CDR1 as DFQATT and CDR2 as SNEGSKA (reference sequence). With 0 bases clipped from V and 5 bases from J, the junction kept 5 bases outside the gene matches. TCRdb re-analysed the RT-PCR reads in MiXCR, keeping a single row per CDR3 protein. The sample comprises more than 700,000 distinct CDR3 sequences, around 20% of which are singletons, and roughly 10% rests with the top ten. Source: PBMCs from blood, taken 5 to 6 days after vaccination. V and J are TRBV20-1 and TRBJ2-5, with TRBD2 matching over 8 bases. The TCR comes from a man aged 45-65 years who received an inactivated influenza vaccine. The chain's CDR3 is CSAREYGRGETQYF. In nucleotides, the CDR3 is TGCAGTGCTAGAGAATACGGGAGGGGGGAGACCCAGTACTTC.